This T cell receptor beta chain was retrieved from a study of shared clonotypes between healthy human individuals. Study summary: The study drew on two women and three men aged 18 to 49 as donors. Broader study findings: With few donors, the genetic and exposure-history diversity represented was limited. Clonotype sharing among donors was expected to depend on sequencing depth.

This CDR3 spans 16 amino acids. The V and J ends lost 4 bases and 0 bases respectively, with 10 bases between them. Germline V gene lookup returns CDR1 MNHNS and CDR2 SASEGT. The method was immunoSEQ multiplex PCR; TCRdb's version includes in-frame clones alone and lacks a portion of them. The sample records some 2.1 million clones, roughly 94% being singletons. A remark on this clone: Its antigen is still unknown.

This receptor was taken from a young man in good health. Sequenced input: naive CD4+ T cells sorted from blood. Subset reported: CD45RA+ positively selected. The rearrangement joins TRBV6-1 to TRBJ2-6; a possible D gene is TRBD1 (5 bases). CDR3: CASSVTVFSGANVLTF. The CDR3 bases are TGTGCCAGCAGTGTGACAGTTTTCTCTGGGGCCAACGTCCTGACTTTC.